These T cell receptor beta chains were read from a single sample in a study of blood T cell repertoires in COVID-19. Libraries were prepared by immunoSEQ multiplex PCR; TCRdb keeps only in-frame clonotypes and omits some of them. The table has roughly 260,000 clones, 82% seen once. Sequencing was performed on peripheral blood. These receptors came from a woman under 30 with acute or convalescent COVID-19. The CDR3 runs from the conserved cysteine through the conserved F or W. D genes are given only for firm matches. Size is stated for part of the rows, as once, few or many counts, or as a class when the clone is expanded.

j_gene: TRBJ2-6
d_gene: -
abundance: -
v_gene: TRBV10-3
len: 12
CDR3aa: CAIAGGANVLTF
CDR3nt: TGTGCCATCGCAGGTGGGGCCAACGTCCTGACTTTC

j_gene: TRBJ1-1
d_gene: -
abundance: -
v_gene: TRBV21-1
len: 17
CDR3aa: CASSPIRGPSSGTEAFF
CDR3nt: TGTGCCAGCAGCCCTATCAGGGGGCCTTCTAGTGGCACTGAAGCTTTCTTT

j_gene: TRBJ2-3
d_gene: -
abundance: -
v_gene: TRBV7-3
len: 14
CDR3aa: CASSLDSSTDTQYF
CDR3nt: TGTGCCAGCAGCTTAGACAGTAGCACAGATACGCAGTATTTT

j_gene: TRBJ2-7
d_gene: TRBD2
abundance: -
v_gene: TRBV4-3
len: 19
CDR3aa: CASSHKLASGRAAAYEQYF
CDR3nt: TGCGCCAGCAGCCACAAGCTGGCTAGCGGGAGAGCTGCGGCCTACGAGCAGTACTTC

j_gene: TRBJ1-3
d_gene: -
abundance: -
v_gene: TRBV19
len: 15
CDR3aa: CASRRPRSSGNTIYF
CDR3nt: TGTGCCAGTAGGCGGCCTCGAAGCTCTGGAAACACCATATATTTT

j_gene: TRBJ2-7
d_gene: -
abundance: -
v_gene: TRBV7-8
len: 18
CDR3aa: CASSFLISGRGLTNEQYF
CDR3nt: TGTGCCAGCAGCTTCCTAATTTCCGGTAGAGGCCTTACAAACGAGCAGTACTTC

j_gene: TRBJ2-2
d_gene: TRBD2
abundance: -
v_gene: TRBV6-4
len: 15
CDR3aa: CASSKGREHTGELFF
CDR3nt: TGTGCCAGCAGTAAGGGGAGGGAACACACCGGGGAGCTGTTTTTT

j_gene: TRBJ1-4
d_gene: -
abundance: once
v_gene: TRBV10-3
len: 14
CDR3aa: CATGGAGTNEKLFF
CDR3nt: TGTGCCACCGGAGGGGCCGGCACTAATGAAAAACTGTTTTTT

j_gene: TRBJ1-1
d_gene: -
abundance: -
v_gene: TRBV11-2
len: 12
CDR3aa: CASRGGDAEAFF
CDR3nt: TGTGCCAGCAGAGGCGGGGACGCTGAAGCTTTCTTT

j_gene: TRBJ1-2
d_gene: TRBD1
abundance: -
v_gene: TRBV11-2
len: 15
CDR3aa: CASSLATGGGYGYTF
CDR3nt: TGTGCCAGCAGCTTAGCAACAGGGGGCGGCTATGGCTACACCTTC

j_gene: TRBJ2-7
d_gene: -
abundance: -
v_gene: TRBV5-6
len: 13
CDR3aa: CASSYYSGYEQYF
CDR3nt: TGTGCCAGCAGCTATTATTCAGGGTACGAGCAGTACTTC

j_gene: TRBJ2-1
d_gene: -
abundance: -
v_gene: TRBV25-1
len: 12
CDR3aa: CASSEVSNEQFF
CDR3nt: TGTGCCAGCAGTGAAGTGAGCAATGAGCAGTTCTTC

j_gene: TRBJ1-4
d_gene: -
abundance: few
v_gene: TRBV12-5
len: 16
CDR3aa: CASGLVREGTYEKLFF
CDR3nt: TGTGCTAGTGGTTTGGTAAGGGAGGGCACCTATGAAAAACTGTTTTTT

j_gene: TRBJ1-1
d_gene: TRBD1
abundance: -
v_gene: TRBV6-2/TRBV6-3
len: 20
CDR3aa: CASSYEGSRDRVFLNTEAFF
CDR3nt: TGTGCCAGCAGTTACGAAGGGTCCCGGGACAGGGTTTTTTTGAACACTGAAGCTTTCTTT

j_gene: TRBJ1-2
d_gene: TRBD1
abundance: -
v_gene: TRBV7-8
len: 16
CDR3aa: CASSLRLPDREWGYTF
CDR3nt: TGTGCCAGCAGCTTAAGGTTACCGGACAGGGAGTGGGGCTACACCTTC

j_gene: TRBJ1-1
d_gene: -
abundance: -
v_gene: TRBV6-6
len: 11
CDR3aa: CATLAGREAFF
CDR3nt: TGTGCTACACTCGCCGGGAGAGAAGCTTTCTTT

j_gene: TRBJ2-1
d_gene: TRBD2
abundance: -
v_gene: TRBV9
len: 19
CDR3aa: CASSRSPGLAGESWNEQFF
CDR3nt: TGTGCCAGCAGCCGATCTCCGGGACTAGCGGGAGAATCTTGGAATGAGCAGTTCTTC

j_gene: TRBJ1-4
d_gene: TRBD1
abundance: -
v_gene: TRBV6-5
len: 15
CDR3aa: CASSETGNGNEKLFF
CDR3nt: TGTGCCAGCAGCGAGACAGGGAACGGTAATGAAAAACTGTTTTTT

j_gene: TRBJ1-5
d_gene: -
abundance: few
v_gene: TRBV19
len: 16
CDR3aa: CASSIGAFGSNQPQHF
CDR3nt: TGTGCCAGTAGTATTGGGGCCTTTGGGAGCAATCAGCCCCAGCATTTT

j_gene: TRBJ2-1
d_gene: -
abundance: -
v_gene: TRBV2
len: 16
CDR3aa: CASSGGRAGAYNEQFF
CDR3nt: TGTGCCAGCAGTGGGGGTCGGGCGGGGGCGTACAATGAGCAGTTCTTC

j_gene: TRBJ1-1
d_gene: -
abundance: -
v_gene: TRBV19
len: 13
CDR3aa: CASSPRDLTEAFF
CDR3nt: TGTGCCAGTAGTCCCAGGGATCTGACTGAAGCTTTCTTT

j_gene: TRBJ1-2
d_gene: -
abundance: -
v_gene: TRBV29-1
len: 13
CDR3aa: CSVEPEGVYGYTF
CDR3nt: TGCAGCGTTGAGCCCGAGGGTGTTTATGGCTACACCTTC

j_gene: TRBJ2-2
d_gene: -
abundance: -
v_gene: TRBV7-2
len: 14
CDR3aa: CASSSGTNTGELFF
CDR3nt: TGTGCCAGCAGTTCAGGGACGAACACCGGGGAGCTGTTTTTT

j_gene: TRBJ1-2
d_gene: -
abundance: once
v_gene: TRBV28
len: 13
CDR3aa: CASSLTQDYGYTF
CDR3nt: TGTGCCAGCAGTTTAACACAGGACTATGGCTACACCTTC

j_gene: TRBJ2-3
d_gene: TRBD2
abundance: -
v_gene: TRBV10-3
len: 19
CDR3aa: CAISEAGTSGRLSTDTQYF
CDR3nt: TGTGCCATCAGTGAGGCTGGGACTAGCGGGAGGCTCAGCACAGATACGCAGTATTTT

j_gene: TRBJ2-7
d_gene: TRBD1
abundance: few
v_gene: TRBV12-3/TRBV12-4
len: 13
CDR3aa: CASSGTGGNLQYF
CDR3nt: TGTGCCAGCAGTGGGACAGGGGGCAATCTACAGTACTTC

j_gene: TRBJ1-4
d_gene: -
abundance: -
v_gene: TRBV28
len: 15
CDR3aa: CASRTPTGPNEKLFF
CDR3nt: TGTGCCAGCAGAACCCCGACAGGCCCTAATGAAAAACTGTTTTTT

j_gene: TRBJ2-5
d_gene: TRBD1
abundance: -
v_gene: TRBV7-9
len: 16
CDR3aa: CASSVTGTGPQETQYF
CDR3nt: TGTGCCAGCAGTGTGACCGGGACAGGGCCCCAAGAGACCCAGTACTTC

j_gene: TRBJ1-3
d_gene: -
abundance: -
v_gene: TRBV10-3
len: 15
CDR3aa: CAISEPESSGNTIYF
CDR3nt: TGTGCCATCAGTGAGCCCGAGAGCTCTGGAAACACCATATATTTT

j_gene: TRBJ2-2
d_gene: -
abundance: -
v_gene: TRBV21-1
len: 14
CDR3aa: CASSKGLVDGELFF
CDR3nt: TGTGCCAGCAGCAAGGGACTAGTGGACGGGGAGCTGTTTTTT

j_gene: TRBJ1-6
d_gene: -
abundance: -
v_gene: TRBV2
len: 18
CDR3aa: CASSDLGGHRSYNSPLHF
CDR3nt: TGTGCCAGCAGCGACTTGGGAGGGCATCGGTCCTATAATTCACCCCTCCACTTT

j_gene: TRBJ2-4
d_gene: -
abundance: -
v_gene: TRBV5-8
len: 15
CDR3aa: CASSTGGAAKNIQYF
CDR3nt: TGTGCCAGCAGCACTGGGGGCGCGGCCAAAAACATTCAGTACTTC

j_gene: TRBJ2-1
d_gene: -
abundance: few
v_gene: TRBV2
len: 11
CDR3aa: CARVRGNEQFF
CDR3nt: TGTGCCAGGGTCAGGGGCAATGAGCAGTTCTTC

j_gene: TRBJ2-7
d_gene: -
abundance: -
v_gene: TRBV6-6
len: 15
CDR3aa: CASSNQGGHSYEQYF
CDR3nt: TGTGCCAGCAGTAATCAGGGGGGACACTCCTACGAGCAGTACTTC

j_gene: TRBJ2-1
d_gene: TRBD2
abundance: once
v_gene: TRBV27
len: 13
CDR3aa: CASGLAEGGEQFF
CDR3nt: TGTGCCAGCGGACTAGCGGAGGGAGGTGAGCAGTTCTTC

j_gene: TRBJ1-4
d_gene: -
abundance: -
v_gene: TRBV7-6
len: 17
CDR3aa: CASSLYPWGGGNEKLFF
CDR3nt: TGTGCCAGCAGCTTATATCCCTGGGGAGGAGGGAATGAAAAACTGTTTTTT

j_gene: TRBJ1-3
d_gene: -
abundance: -
v_gene: TRBV7-8
len: 17
CDR3aa: CASSPRTVESSGNTIYF
CDR3nt: TGTGCCAGCAGCCCTAGGACAGTAGAAAGCTCTGGAAACACCATATATTTT

j_gene: TRBJ1-4
d_gene: -
abundance: few
v_gene: TRBV7-9
len: 17
CDR3aa: CASSLVRVLEENEKLFF
CDR3nt: TGTGCCAGCAGCTTAGTGAGGGTCCTGGAGGAAAATGAAAAACTGTTTTTT

j_gene: TRBJ2-7
d_gene: TRBD1
abundance: -
v_gene: TRBV19
len: 15
CDR3aa: CASSQRTGGSYEQYF
CDR3nt: TGTGCCAGTAGTCAGAGGACAGGGGGTTCCTACGAGCAGTACTTC

j_gene: TRBJ2-1
d_gene: -
abundance: -
v_gene: TRBV15
len: 13
CDR3aa: CATSGQGYNEQFF
CDR3nt: TGTGCCACCAGCGGCCAGGGTTACAATGAGCAGTTCTTC

j_gene: TRBJ2-2
d_gene: -
abundance: -
v_gene: TRBV7-9
len: 15
CDR3aa: CASSLRGMNTGELFF
CDR3nt: TGTGCCAGCAGCTTGAGGGGGATGAACACCGGGGAGCTGTTTTTT

j_gene: TRBJ2-2
d_gene: -
abundance: -
v_gene: TRBV25-1
len: 14
CDR3aa: CASSGPLNTGELFF
CDR3nt: TGTGCCAGCAGTGGGCCGCTCAACACCGGGGAGCTGTTTTTT

j_gene: TRBJ2-7
d_gene: TRBD1
abundance: -
v_gene: TRBV6-5
len: 14
CDR3aa: CASSPPGQAYEQYF
CDR3nt: TGTGCCAGCAGTCCCCCGGGACAGGCCTACGAGCAGTACTTC

j_gene: TRBJ2-2
d_gene: TRBD2
abundance: -
v_gene: TRBV2
len: 14
CDR3aa: CASSWTSGSRELFF
CDR3nt: TGTGCCAGCAGTTGGACTAGCGGGAGCAGGGAGCTGTTTTTT

j_gene: TRBJ1-3
d_gene: -
abundance: -
v_gene: TRBV12-3/TRBV12-4
len: 12
CDR3aa: CASSPDLNTIYF
CDR3nt: TGTGCCAGCAGTCCAGACTTAAACACCATATATTTT

j_gene: TRBJ1-1
d_gene: TRBD1
abundance: -
v_gene: TRBV6-6
len: 17
CDR3aa: CASSRTGTGGRGTEAFF
CDR3nt: TGTGCCAGCAGTCGCACCGGGACAGGGGGCCGGGGGACTGAAGCTTTCTTT

j_gene: TRBJ2-2
d_gene: -
abundance: -
v_gene: TRBV5-8
len: 16
CDR3aa: CASSLSGGSWSGELFF
CDR3nt: TGTGCCAGCAGCCTGTCAGGTGGGAGTTGGTCCGGGGAGCTGTTTTTT

j_gene: TRBJ1-1
d_gene: -
abundance: -
v_gene: TRBV28
len: 14
CDR3aa: CASSFRGGPPEAFF
CDR3nt: TGTGCCAGCAGTTTCCGGGGGGGTCCGCCTGAAGCTTTCTTT

j_gene: TRBJ2-2
d_gene: -
abundance: -
v_gene: TRBV29-1
len: 13
CDR3aa: CSISRQSTGELFF
CDR3nt: TGCAGCATATCCCGACAGTCCACCGGGGAGCTGTTTTTT

j_gene: TRBJ2-3
d_gene: -
abundance: -
v_gene: TRBV5-8
len: 18
CDR3aa: CASSLVARDIPLIDTQYF
CDR3nt: TGTGCCAGCAGCTTGGTCGCCCGGGACATACCGTTAATAGATACGCAGTATTTT

j_gene: TRBJ2-7
d_gene: TRBD1
abundance: -
v_gene: TRBV30
len: 13
CDR3aa: CAWQGQGSYEQYF
CDR3nt: TGTGCCTGGCAGGGACAGGGCTCCTACGAGCAGTACTTC

j_gene: TRBJ2-3
d_gene: TRBD2
abundance: -
v_gene: TRBV5-4
len: 14
CDR3aa: CASSLAGGRVTQYF
CDR3nt: TGTGCCAGCAGCTTGGCGGGCGGGAGGGTTACGCAGTATTTT

j_gene: TRBJ1-1
d_gene: TRBD1
abundance: few
v_gene: TRBV29-1
len: 11
CDR3aa: CSGRDSSQAFF
CDR3nt: TGCAGCGGACGGGACAGCAGTCAAGCTTTCTTT

j_gene: TRBJ1-2
d_gene: -
abundance: -
v_gene: TRBV18
len: 16
CDR3aa: CASSPSEARRLYGYTF
CDR3nt: TGTGCCAGCTCACCGTCCGAAGCGCGGCGATTATATGGCTACACCTTC